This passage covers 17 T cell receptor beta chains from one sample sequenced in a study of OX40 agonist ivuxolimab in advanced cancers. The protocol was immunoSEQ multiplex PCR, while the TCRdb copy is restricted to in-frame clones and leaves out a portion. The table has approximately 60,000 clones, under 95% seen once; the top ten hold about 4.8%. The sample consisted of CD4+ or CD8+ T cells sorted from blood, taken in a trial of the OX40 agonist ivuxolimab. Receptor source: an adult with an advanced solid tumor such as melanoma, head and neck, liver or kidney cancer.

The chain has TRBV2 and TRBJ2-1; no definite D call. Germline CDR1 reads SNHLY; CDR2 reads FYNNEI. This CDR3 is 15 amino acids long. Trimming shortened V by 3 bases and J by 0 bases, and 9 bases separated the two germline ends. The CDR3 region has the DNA TGTGCCAGCAGTGATCTGAGCCGCTCCTACAATGAGCAGTTCTTC. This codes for CASSDLSRSYNEQFF.

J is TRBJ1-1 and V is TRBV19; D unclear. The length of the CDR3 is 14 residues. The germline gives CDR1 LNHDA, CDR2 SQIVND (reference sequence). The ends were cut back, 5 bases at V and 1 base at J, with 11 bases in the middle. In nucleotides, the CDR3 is TGTGCCAGTAGTCCGTGGCAGGCGAACACTGAAGCTTTCTTT. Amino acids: CASSPWQANTEAFF.

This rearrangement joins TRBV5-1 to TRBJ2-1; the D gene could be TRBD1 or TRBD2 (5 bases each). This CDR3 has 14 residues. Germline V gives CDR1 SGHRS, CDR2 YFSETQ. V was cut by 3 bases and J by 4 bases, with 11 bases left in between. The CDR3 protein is CASSWGRAYNEQFF. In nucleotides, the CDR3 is TGCGCCAGCAGCTGGGGACGGGCATACAATGAGCAGTTCTTC. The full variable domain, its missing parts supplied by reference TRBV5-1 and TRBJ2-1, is KAGVTQTPRYLIKTRGQQVTLSCSPISGHRSVSWYQQTPGQGLQFLFEYFSETQRNKGNFPGRFSGRQFSNSRSEMNVSTLELGDSALYLCASSWGRAYNEQFFGPGTRLTVL.

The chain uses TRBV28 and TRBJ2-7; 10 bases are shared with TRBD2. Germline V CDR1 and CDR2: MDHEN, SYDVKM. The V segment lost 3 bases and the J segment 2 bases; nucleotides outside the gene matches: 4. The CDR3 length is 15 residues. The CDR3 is CASSFGTSAAYEQYF. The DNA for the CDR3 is TGTGCCAGCAGTTTCGGGACTAGCGCGGCCTACGAGCAGTACTTC. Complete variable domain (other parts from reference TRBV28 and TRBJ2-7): DVKVTQSSRYLVKRTGEKVFLECVQDMDHENMFWYRQDPGLGLRLIYFSYDVKMKEKGDIPEGYSVSREKKERFSLILESASTNQTSMYLCASSFGTSAAYEQYFGPGTRLTVT.

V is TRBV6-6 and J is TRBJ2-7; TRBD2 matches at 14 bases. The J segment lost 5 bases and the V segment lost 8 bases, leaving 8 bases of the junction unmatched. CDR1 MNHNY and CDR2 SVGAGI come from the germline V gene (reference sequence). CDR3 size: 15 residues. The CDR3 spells CASDRGLAGAHEQYF. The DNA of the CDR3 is TGTGCCAGCGATAGGGGACTAGCGGGAGCCCACGAGCAGTACTTC.

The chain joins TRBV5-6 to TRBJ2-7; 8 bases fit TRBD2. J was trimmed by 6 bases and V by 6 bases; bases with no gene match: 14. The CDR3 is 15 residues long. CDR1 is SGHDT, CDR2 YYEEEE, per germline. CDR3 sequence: CASTRGGARRVEQYF. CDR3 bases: TGTGCCAGCACCCGGGGGGGGGCACGGCGAGTCGAGCAGTACTTC.

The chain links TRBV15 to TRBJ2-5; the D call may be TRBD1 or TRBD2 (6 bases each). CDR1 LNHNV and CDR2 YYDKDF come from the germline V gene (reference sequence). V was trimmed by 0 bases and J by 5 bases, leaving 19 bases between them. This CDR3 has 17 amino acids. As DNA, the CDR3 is TGTGCCACCAGCAGAGAGGGATTTAGGGGGGCATTGGAGACCCAGTACTTC. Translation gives CATSREGFRGALETQYF.

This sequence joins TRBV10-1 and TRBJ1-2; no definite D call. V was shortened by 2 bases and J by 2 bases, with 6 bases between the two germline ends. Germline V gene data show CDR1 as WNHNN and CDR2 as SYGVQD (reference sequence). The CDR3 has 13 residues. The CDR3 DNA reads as TGCGCCAGCAGTGAGGGGCTGAACTATGGCTACACCTTC. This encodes CASSEGLNYGYTF.

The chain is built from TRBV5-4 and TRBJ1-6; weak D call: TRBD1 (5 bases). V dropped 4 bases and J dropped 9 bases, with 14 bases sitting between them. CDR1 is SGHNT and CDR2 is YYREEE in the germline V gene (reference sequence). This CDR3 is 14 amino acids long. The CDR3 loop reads CASSAPREGSPLHF. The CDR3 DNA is TGTGCCAGCAGCGCCCCCAGGGAAGGTTCACCCCTCCACTTT.

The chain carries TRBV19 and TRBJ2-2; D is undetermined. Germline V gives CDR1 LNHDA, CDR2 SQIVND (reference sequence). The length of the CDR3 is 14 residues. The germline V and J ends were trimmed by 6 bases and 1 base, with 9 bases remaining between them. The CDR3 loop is CASRGQVNTGELFF. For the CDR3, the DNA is TGTGCCAGTAGGGGTCAGGTGAACACCGGGGAGCTGTTTTTT.

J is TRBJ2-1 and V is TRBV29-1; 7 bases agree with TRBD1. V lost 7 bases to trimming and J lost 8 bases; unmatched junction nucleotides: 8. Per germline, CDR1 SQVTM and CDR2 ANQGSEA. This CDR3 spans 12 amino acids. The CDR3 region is CSGWVGGHEQFF. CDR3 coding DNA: TGCAGCGGGTGGGTAGGGGGCCATGAGCAGTTCTTC.

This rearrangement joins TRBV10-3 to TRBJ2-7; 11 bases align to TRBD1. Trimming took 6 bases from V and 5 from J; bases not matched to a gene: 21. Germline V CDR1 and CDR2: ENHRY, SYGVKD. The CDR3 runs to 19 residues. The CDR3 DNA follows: TGTGCCATCAGCGCGGCGGGACAGGGGGGGCCCCTGGGCTTCAACGAGCAGTACTTC. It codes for CAISAAGQGGPLGFNEQYF.

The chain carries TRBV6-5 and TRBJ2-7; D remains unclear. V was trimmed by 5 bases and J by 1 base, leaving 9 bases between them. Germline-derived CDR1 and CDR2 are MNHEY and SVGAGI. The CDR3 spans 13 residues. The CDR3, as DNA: TGTGCCAGCAGTACAACACCTTCCTACGAGCAGTACTTC. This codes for CASSTTPSYEQYF.

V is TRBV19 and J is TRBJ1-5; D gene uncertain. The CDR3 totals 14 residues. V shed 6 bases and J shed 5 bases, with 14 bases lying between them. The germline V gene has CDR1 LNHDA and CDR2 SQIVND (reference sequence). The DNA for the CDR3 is TGTGCCAGTAGCTCAGGACCTTCTTATCAGCCCCAGCATTTT. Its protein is CASSSGPSYQPQHF.

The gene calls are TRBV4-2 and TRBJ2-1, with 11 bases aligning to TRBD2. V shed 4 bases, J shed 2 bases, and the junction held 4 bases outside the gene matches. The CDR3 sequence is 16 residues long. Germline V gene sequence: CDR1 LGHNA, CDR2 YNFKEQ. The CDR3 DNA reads TGTGCCAGCAGCCGGGCGACTAGCGGGACCTACAATGAGCAGTTCTTC. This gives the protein CASSRATSGTYNEQFF.

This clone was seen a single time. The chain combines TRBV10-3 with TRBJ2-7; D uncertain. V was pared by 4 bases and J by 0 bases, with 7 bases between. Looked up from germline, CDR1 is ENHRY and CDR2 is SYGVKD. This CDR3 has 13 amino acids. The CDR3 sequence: CAISVTLSYEQYF. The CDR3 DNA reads TGTGCCATCAGTGTCACACTCTCCTACGAGCAGTACTTC.

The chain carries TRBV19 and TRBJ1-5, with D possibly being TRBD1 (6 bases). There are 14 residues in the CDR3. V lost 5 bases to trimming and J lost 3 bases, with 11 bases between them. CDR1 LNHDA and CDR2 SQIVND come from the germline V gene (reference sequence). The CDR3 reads CASSSTGTNQPQHF. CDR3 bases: TGTGCCAGTAGTTCAACAGGGACCAATCAGCCCCAGCATTTT.